The source of this TCR beta chain is a study of T cell responses to AZD1222 COVID-19 vaccine. Points from the study as a whole: Reportedly, close to half of spike-specific TCRs are directed against unmutated variant regions. Increased Spike-specific TCR breadth and depth were observed after two AZD1222 doses.

TCRdb's table, derived via immunoSEQ multiplex PCR, lists solely in-frame clones and lacks some. The sample has 95,000 to 150,000 clones, about 91% seen once. Details on this clone: Its target is not known.

With 6 bases clipped from V and 5 bases from J, the junction kept 10 bases outside the gene matches. This CDR3 is built from 14 residues. The germline V gene encodes CDR1 SQVTM and CDR2 ANQGSEA. This clonotype was obtained from an adult in good health. V gene TRBV29-1 combines with J gene TRBJ2-1; TRBD1 agrees at 7 bases. The starting material was peripheral blood, obtained on day 0 of AZD1222 vaccination. The CDR3 region is CSVGYGTANNEQFF. The CDR3 DNA sequence: TGCAGCGTAGGGTACGGGACAGCCAACAATGAGCAGTTCTTC.